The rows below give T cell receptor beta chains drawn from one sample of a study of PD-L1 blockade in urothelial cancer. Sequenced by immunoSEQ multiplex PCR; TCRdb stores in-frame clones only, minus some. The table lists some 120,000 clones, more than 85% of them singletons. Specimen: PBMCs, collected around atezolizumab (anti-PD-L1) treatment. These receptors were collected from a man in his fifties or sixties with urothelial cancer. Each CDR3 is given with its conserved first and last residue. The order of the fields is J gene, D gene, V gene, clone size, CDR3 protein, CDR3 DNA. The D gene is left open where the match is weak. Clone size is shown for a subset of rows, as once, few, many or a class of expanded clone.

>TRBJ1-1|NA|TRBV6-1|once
CASRVSREAFF
TGTGCCAGCAGAGTCAGTCGAGAAGCTTTCTTT
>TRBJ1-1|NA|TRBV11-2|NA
CASSSSGMNTEAFF
TGTGCCAGCAGCTCATCGGGTATGAACACTGAAGCTTTCTTT
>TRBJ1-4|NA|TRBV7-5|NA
CVRSPPGKNEKLFF
TGTGTCAGAAGTCCCCCAGGGAAAAACGAAAAACTGTTTTTT
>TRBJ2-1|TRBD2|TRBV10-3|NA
CAISRAGGLYNEQFF
TGTGCCATCTCTCGAGCGGGGGGGCTCTACAATGAGCAGTTCTTC
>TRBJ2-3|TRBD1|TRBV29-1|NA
CSVEGTGGAADTQYF
TGCAGCGTTGAGGGGACAGGGGGCGCCGCAGATACGCAGTATTTT
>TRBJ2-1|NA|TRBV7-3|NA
CASSFGTNNEQFF
TGTGCCAGCAGCTTCGGGACAAACAATGAGCAGTTCTTC
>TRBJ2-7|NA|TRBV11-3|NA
CASSLGPGSYEQYF
TGTGCCAGCAGCTTAGGTCCAGGGTCCTACGAGCAGTACTTC
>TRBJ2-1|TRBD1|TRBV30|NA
CASSTGRGPLQFF
TGTGCCTCATCCACGGGCAGGGGGCCGTTGCAGTTCTTC
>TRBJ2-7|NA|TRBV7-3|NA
CASSPDPLAVQYF
TGTGCCAGCAGCCCCGACCCCTTAGCCGTGCAGTACTTC
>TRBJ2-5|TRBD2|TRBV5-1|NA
CASSLVGLAGAQETQYF
TGCGCCAGCAGCTTGGTTGGACTAGCGGGGGCACAAGAGACCCAGTACTTC
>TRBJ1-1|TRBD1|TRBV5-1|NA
CASSLAAGGTEAFF
TGCGCCAGCAGCTTGGCTGCAGGGGGCACTGAAGCTTTCTTT
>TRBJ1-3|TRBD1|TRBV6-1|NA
CASSEAGGQTNTIYF
TGTGCCAGCAGTGAAGCAGGGGGACAGACCAACACCATATATTTT
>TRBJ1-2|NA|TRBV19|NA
CASSTAPSSGYTF
TGTGCCAGTAGTACCGCACCTAGTTCTGGCTACACCTTC
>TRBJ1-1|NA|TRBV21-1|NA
CASKGREEDTEAFF
TGTGCCAGCAAAGGTCGTGAGGAGGACACTGAAGCTTTCTTT
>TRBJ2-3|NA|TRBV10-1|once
CATSQATDTQYF
TGCGCCACCTCTCAGGCAACCGATACGCAGTATTTT